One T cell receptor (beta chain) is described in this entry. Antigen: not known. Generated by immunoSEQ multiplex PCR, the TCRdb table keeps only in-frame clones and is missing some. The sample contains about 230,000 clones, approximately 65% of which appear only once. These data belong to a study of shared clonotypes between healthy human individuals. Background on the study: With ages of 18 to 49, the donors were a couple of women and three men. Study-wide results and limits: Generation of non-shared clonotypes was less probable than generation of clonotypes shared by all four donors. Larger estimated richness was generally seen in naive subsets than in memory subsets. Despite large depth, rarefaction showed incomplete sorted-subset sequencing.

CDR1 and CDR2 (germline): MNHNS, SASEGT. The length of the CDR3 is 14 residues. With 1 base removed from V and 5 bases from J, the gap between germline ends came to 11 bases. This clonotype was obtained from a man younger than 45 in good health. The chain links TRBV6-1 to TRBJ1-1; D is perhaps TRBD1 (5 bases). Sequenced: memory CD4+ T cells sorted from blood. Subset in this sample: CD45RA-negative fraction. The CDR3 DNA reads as TGTGCCAGCAGTGAAGGGGGGAGAGGGACTGAAGCTTTCTTT. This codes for CASSEGGRGTEAFF.